This entry is about one TCR beta chain. Its antigen is still unknown. The CDR3 totals 17 residues. Germline V gene sequence: CDR1 SNHLY, CDR2 FYNNEI. The trim removed 3 bases at V and 0 bases at J, leaving 7 bases unmatched. The data derive from a study of shared clonotypes between healthy human individuals. Study outcomes and limitations: Naive subsets typically showed greater estimated richness than memory subsets.

Sequenced by immunoSEQ multiplex PCR; TCRdb stores in-frame clones only, minus some. The table has 2 million to 3 million clones, over 85% seen once; the top ten hold roughly 0.39%. The chain couples TRBV2 to TRBJ1-3, with 8 bases identical to TRBD1. What was sequenced was naive CD4+ T cells from PBMCs. Stated subset: CD45RA+ positively selected. The TCR originated in a man aged 18 to 29 in good health. Some clones in this sample may be carry-over from other donors' samples. DNA of the CDR3: TGTGCCAGCAGTGAGATGACAGGGGTCCTCTCTGGAAACACCATATATTTT. Its translation: CASSEMTGVLSGNTIYF.